This section outlines one T cell receptor beta chain sequence together with its context. Its antigen is unidentified. The sample comes from a study of PD-1 blockade in classical Hodgkin lymphoma. Study-level background: Every 2 weeks, patients got 3 mg/kg intravenous nivolumab. Study-wide results and limits: Unlike CD8+ TCR diversity, which did not rise significantly by C4D1, CD4+ TCR diversity did.

Repertoires were generated with immunoSEQ multiplex PCR, while TCRdb's copy carries only in-frame clones and drops some. The sample records some 30,000 clones, under 90% being singletons. As for time point: cycle 4 day 1 (C4D1), after around six weeks of nivolumab. Relapse was seen in all patients after autologous stem cell transplantation, and brentuximab vedotin exposure was variable. Magnetic negative selection was used to purify CD4+ T cells from PBMCs that had been thawed. Germline V gives CDR1 SGHRS, CDR2 YFSETQ. J lost 1 base, V lost 4 bases, and 9 bases had no gene match. The CDR3 spans 16 residues.

The chain has TRBV5-1 and TRBJ1-1; TRBD1 matches at 8 bases. The clonotype comes from a human donor with classical Hodgkin lymphoma. This sample comprised CD4+ T cells from blood, obtained before the fourth cycle of nivolumab. CDR3 amino acids: CASSRNIQGGNTEAFF. Here the CDR3 DNA reads TGCGCCAGCAGCCGAAATATACAGGGGGGGAACACTGAAGCTTTCTTT.